A selection of T cell receptor beta chains follows, all from one sample in a study of CD4 T cells in relation to SARS-CoV-2 and coronaviruses. Measured with immunoSEQ multiplex PCR; TCRdb has only the in-frame clones, and not every one. The sample gives about 21,000 clones, approximately 76% of which show up once; 16% is in the top ten. These receptors lack a known antigen. The specimen sequenced was CD4+ T cells from PBMCs, cultured in vitro. Receptors were obtained from a human donor in good health. CDR3s include the opening cysteine and the closing phenylalanine or tryptophan. The D gene is left open where the match is weak. Not all rows give a size; the values are once, few, many and, for expanded clones, a class.

d_gene,abundance,j_gene,v_gene,CDR3nt,CDR3aa
.,.,TRBJ1-2,TRBV7-2,TGTGCCAGCAGCTTAGGAGCAGGGGCTAACTATGGCTACACCTTC,CASSLGAGANYGYTF
TRBD1,once,TRBJ2-5,TRBV27,TGTGCCAGCAGTTCGGGGACAGGGGGTGCTGAGACCCAGTACTTC,CASSSGTGGAETQYF
TRBD1,.,TRBJ2-3,TRBV20-1,TGCAGTGCTAGTCCTACCCCCGGACAGGACTCCACAGATACGCAGTATTTT,CSASPTPGQDSTDTQYF
.,.,TRBJ2-7,TRBV7-2,TGTGCCAGCAGGCCTACCGACCTACCAGAGGCTTCCTCCTACGAGCAGTACTTC,CASRPTDLPEASSYEQYF
TRBD2,.,TRBJ2-5,TRBV5-4,TGTGCCAGCAGCGGTGGGACTAGCGGGAGGGCCACGGAGACCCAGTACTTC,CASSGGTSGRATETQYF
.,.,TRBJ1-2,TRBV29-1,TGCAGCGTGGAGAAGACCGACAACCTCTATGGCTACACCTTC,CSVEKTDNLYGYTF
.,.,TRBJ2-1,TRBV10-2,TGCGCCAGCAGCGAAGTCGGAATTAACCATGAGCAGTTCTTC,CASSEVGINHEQFF
TRBD1,.,TRBJ1-2,TRBV24-1,TGTGCCACCAGTGATGCGAGGACAGGGAACGCCTATGGCTACACCTTC,CATSDARTGNAYGYTF
TRBD1,once,TRBJ1-4,TRBV3-1/TRBV3-2,TGTGCCAGCAGCCAAGAGGGACAGGGGAGCGAAAAACTGTTTTTT,CASSQEGQGSEKLFF
.,.,TRBJ1-2,TRBV19,TGTGCCAGTAGTCGGCGACAGTTCGATGGCTACACCTTC,CASSRRQFDGYTF
.,.,TRBJ1-1,TRBV6-4,TGTGCCAGCAGTGACTCGAGTTGGGAAGTCCTGAACACTGAAGCTTTCTTT,CASSDSSWEVLNTEAFF
.,once,TRBJ1-5,TRBV6-5,TGTGCCAGCTCGGAGTCAGCGTCTTATCAGCCCCAGCATTTT,CASSESASYQPQHF
.,.,TRBJ2-2,TRBV18,TGTGCCAGCTCACCACAGGGGTCGGACACCGGGGAGCTGTTTTTT,CASSPQGSDTGELFF
.,.,TRBJ2-2,TRBV9,TGTGCCAGCAGCGTAGTGATGGACACCGGGGAGCTGTTTTTT,CASSVVMDTGELFF
.,.,TRBJ2-2,TRBV28,TGTGCCAGCAGCTTAACAGGGCGGGGTGGAACCGGGGAGCTGTTTTTT,CASSLTGRGGTGELFF
.,.,TRBJ2-7,TRBV19,TGTGCCAGTAGTGGGAGTCGGGGGACGGACTCCTACGAGCAGTACTTC,CASSGSRGTDSYEQYF
TRBD1,.,TRBJ2-3,TRBV15,TGTGCCACCAGCAGAGGTGCAGGGGGCGCCGAAGATACGCAGTATTTT,CATSRGAGGAEDTQYF
.,.,TRBJ2-7,TRBV5-4,TGTGCCAGCAGCTCGGGAGGCGGGGTTCAGGGGCTCTACGAGCAGTACTTC,CASSSGGGVQGLYEQYF
.,.,TRBJ2-4,TRBV6-5,TGTGCCAGCACCTCGAGGGGCCTCTTGAACATTCAGTACTTC,CASTSRGLLNIQYF
.,few,TRBJ2-1,TRBV6-5,TGTGCCAGCAGTCCCGCGGAGGATGAGCAGTTCTTC,CASSPAEDEQFF
TRBD1,.,TRBJ2-3,TRBV19,TGTGCCACCGACAGGGGAAGCACAGATACGCAGTATTTT,CATDRGSTDTQYF
TRBD2,.,TRBJ2-2,TRBV11-2,TGTGCCAGCAGCTTACTAAGGGGAGGGGGGGAGCTGTTTTTT,CASSLLRGGGELFF
TRBD2,.,TRBJ2-7,TRBV7-8,TGTGCCAGCAGCATATTCGGACTAGCGGGGGACGAGCAGTACTTC,CASSIFGLAGDEQYF
.,.,TRBJ1-2,TRBV3-1/TRBV3-2,TGTGCCAGCAGCCGTTCGTGGACTCCCGGAGGCTATGGCTACACCTTC,CASSRSWTPGGYGYTF
TRBD1,.,TRBJ2-2,TRBV20-1,TGCAGTGCTAGTAGGGGACACAGGGGGCAGGCGAACACCGGGGAGCTGTTTTTT,CSASRGHRGQANTGELFF
.,.,TRBJ2-4,TRBV9,TGTGCCAGCAGCGTAGAAGGTCTAGCCAAAAACATTCAGTACTTC,CASSVEGLAKNIQYF
.,.,TRBJ1-5,TRBV21-1,TGTGCCAGCAGCAAACGTCAACCGAATCAGCCCCAGCATTTT,CASSKRQPNQPQHF
TRBD2,.,TRBJ2-1,TRBV7-9,TGTGCCAGCAGCCCTACACGGACTAGTACATCCTACAATGAGCAGTTCTTC,CASSPTRTSTSYNEQFF
TRBD1,.,TRBJ1-2,TRBV7-2,TGTGCCAGCAGCTTCTTCGACAGGGACCGGGGCTACACCTTC,CASSFFDRDRGYTF
.,.,TRBJ1-3,TRBV6-5,TGTGCCAGCAGTTACTCCAGACAGGAATCTGGAAACACCATATATTTT,CASSYSRQESGNTIYF
TRBD1,.,TRBJ2-2,TRBV5-1,TGCGCCAGCAGCTTGGCTGGTTGGGTGGACAGGAGATCGAACACCGGGGAGCTGTTTTTT,CASSLAGWVDRRSNTGELFF
TRBD1,.,TRBJ2-1,TRBV5-1,TGCGCCAGCAGCTTGAGGTACGTGGGACAGGGCTACAATGAGCAGTTCTTC,CASSLRYVGQGYNEQFF
.,.,TRBJ1-2,TRBV24-1,TGTGCCACCAGTCGGGGGGATTATGGCTACACCTTC,CATSRGDYGYTF
TRBD2,.,TRBJ2-3,TRBV9,TGTGCCAGCAGCGTAGGCCCAGCGGGACCCACAGATACGCAGTATTTT,CASSVGPAGPTDTQYF
TRBD2,.,TRBJ2-7,TRBV7-9,TGTGCCAGCAGCTCGGGAGGGGCTAGCGGGGCCTACGAGCAGTACTTC,CASSSGGASGAYEQYF
.,.,TRBJ2-1,TRBV7-9,TGTGCCAGCAGCTTTGCATGGACGGGGAATGAGCAGTTCTTC,CASSFAWTGNEQFF
.,once,TRBJ1-1,TRBV7-9,TGTGCCAGCAGCCGCGGCAGGGCTACCACTGAAGCTTTCTTT,CASSRGRATTEAFF
.,.,TRBJ2-7,TRBV6-1,TGTGCCAGCAGTGAAGTTCCCAGGGGACGCTACGAGCAGTACTTC,CASSEVPRGRYEQYF
.,.,TRBJ2-1,TRBV4-2,TGTGCCAGCAGCCAAGATCTTACATGGACGGCGAGTGAGCAGTTCTTC,CASSQDLTWTASEQFF
TRBD2,.,TRBJ2-1,TRBV6-5,TGTGCCAGCAGTACGCGGACTAGCGGCGCCCATGAGCAGTTCTTC,CASSTRTSGAHEQFF
.,.,TRBJ2-3,TRBV28,TGTGCCAGCAGTTTAGCTGATGACACAGATACGCAGTATTTT,CASSLADDTDTQYF
TRBD2,once,TRBJ2-7,TRBV30,TGTGCCTCGGGAGGGGGGTTACGCGAGCAGTACTTC,CASGGGLREQYF
.,.,TRBJ2-1,TRBV2,TGTGCCAGCAGTGAATCTCGCGGGATTCACTACAATGAGCAGTTCTTC,CASSESRGIHYNEQFF
.,.,TRBJ2-2,TRBV6-5,TGTGCCAGCAGAGTGTGGACCGGGGAGCTGTTTTTT,CASRVWTGELFF
TRBD2,once,TRBJ2-1,TRBV7-2,TGTGCCAGCAGAATAGCGGGAGTTTCGTTGAATGAGCAGTTCTTC,CASRIAGVSLNEQFF
.,.,TRBJ1-2,TRBV7-9,TGTGCCAGCAGCTTAACATGGTCTGGCTACACCTTC,CASSLTWSGYTF
.,.,TRBJ1-3,TRBV10-3,TGTGCCATCAGTGACAGTTCTGGAAACACCATATATTTT,CAISDSSGNTIYF
.,.,TRBJ1-1,TRBV30,TGTGCCTGGAGTGTAGCTGGTCTAAAGGACACTGAAGCTTTCTTT,CAWSVAGLKDTEAFF
TRBD2,few,TRBJ2-7,TRBV5-3,TGTGCCAGAAGCTTGGAAGGTAGCGGGAGGGTATATTACGAGCAGTACTTC,CARSLEGSGRVYYEQYF
.,.,TRBJ2-2,TRBV30,TGTGCCTGGAGACACCAGGGTACCGGGGAGCTGTTTTTT,CAWRHQGTGELFF
TRBD2,few,TRBJ2-3,TRBV3-1/TRBV3-2,TGTGCCAGCAGCCGAGGGACTAGCGGGATGACAGATACGCAGTATTTT,CASSRGTSGMTDTQYF
.,.,TRBJ2-7,TRBV2,TGTGCCAGCAGCTTTAACTCAGGGAGCGAGCAGTACTTC,CASSFNSGSEQYF
TRBD1,.,TRBJ2-2,TRBV6-4,TGTGCCAGCAGTGCGACAGGGGACACCGGGGAGCTGTTTTTT,CASSATGDTGELFF
.,.,TRBJ2-7,TRBV27,TGTGCCAGCAGTTCGGGCAGGGTCGCCTACGAGCAGTACTTC,CASSSGRVAYEQYF
.,few,TRBJ1-2,TRBV5-5,TGTGCCAGCAGCTTTCAAGAGGGTGGCTACACCTTC,CASSFQEGGYTF
TRBD2,few,TRBJ2-2,TRBV9,TGTGCCAGCAGCGCTGGGACTAGCGGGAGGGCCGGGGAGCTGTTTTTT,CASSAGTSGRAGELFF
.,few,TRBJ2-3,TRBV30,TGTGCCTGGAGTGTAACGGGGGCAGATACGCAGTATTTT,CAWSVTGADTQYF